The 23 T cell receptor beta chains in this list originate from one sample, sequenced in a study of T cell changes during pregnancy in multiple sclerosis. Data came from immunoSEQ multiplex PCR; TCRdb stores just in-frame clones and leaves some out. Of about 40,000 clones in the sample, roughly 90% were seen once. The material sequenced was CD8+ T cells from peripheral blood mononuclear cells, taken in the third trimester of pregnancy. Receptor source: a female donor with multiple sclerosis, enrolled in a pregnancy study.

The V call is TRBV7-3, the J call TRBJ2-1; 7 nucleotides match TRBD2. The CDR3 spans 18 residues. With 2 bases clipped from V and 2 bases from J, the junction kept 12 bases outside the gene matches. CDR1 SGHTA and CDR2 FQGTGA come from the germline V gene. The CDR3 is CASSLLPLREAAYNEQFF. The CDR3 coding sequence is TGTGCCAGCAGCTTACTACCTCTTCGGGAGGCTGCCTACAATGAGCAGTTCTTC. Using reference TRBV7-3 and TRBJ2-1 for the parts outside the CDR3, the full variable domain is GAGVSQTPSNKVTEKGKYVELRCDPISGHTALYWYRQSLGQGPEFLIYFQGTGAADDSGLPNDRFFAVRPEGSVSTLKIQRTERGDSAVYLCASSLLPLREAAYNEQFFGPGTRLTVL.

The rearrangement joins TRBV28 to TRBJ2-2; D call uncertain. V lost 3 bases, J lost 2 bases, and 7 bases lay in between. The CDR3 totals 14 residues. Per germline, CDR1 MDHEN and CDR2 SYDVKM. CDR3 DNA: TGTGCCAGCAGTTTTAGATCTAACACCGGGGAGCTGTTTTTT. Amino acids: CASSFRSNTGELFF.

CDR3 in DNA: TGCAGCGTTGAAATAGTGTACGACTATGGCTACACCTTC. As protein: CSVEIVYDYGYTF. The genes are TRBV29-1 and TRBJ1-2; unclear D gene. Trimming removed 2 bases from V and 3 bases from J, with 10 bases in between. The germline V gene has CDR1 SQVTM and CDR2 ANQGSEA. This CDR3 is built from 13 residues.

This chain joins TRBV30 and TRBJ1-1; D possibly corresponds to TRBD1 (6 bases). This CDR3 comprises 12 residues. Trimming took off 4 bases at V and 2 bases at J, with 8 bases between the two ends. The V gene's germline CDR1 is GTSNPN and CDR2 SVGIG (reference sequence). CDR3 in DNA: TGTGCCTGGACAGGGGTAAACACTGAAGCTTTCTTT. Translated, it gives CAWTGVNTEAFF.

V and J are TRBV5-5 and TRBJ2-3, with 8 bases that match TRBD1. Germline V lookup: CDR1 SGHKS, CDR2 YYEKEE (reference sequence). With 4 bases clipped from V and 1 base from J, the junction kept 5 bases outside the gene matches. This CDR3 has 15 residues. CDR3 loop: CASSLWTGRTDTQYF. As DNA, the CDR3 is TGTGCCAGCAGCCTCTGGACAGGGCGCACAGATACGCAGTATTTT. The whole variable domain, remainder taken from reference TRBV5-5 and TRBJ2-3, is DAGVTQSPTHLIKTRGQQVTLRCSPISGHKSVSWYQQVLGQGPQFIFQYYEKEERGRGNFPDRFSARQFPNYSSELNVNALLLGDSALYLCASSLWTGRTDTQYFGPGTRLTVL.

The chain has TRBV27 and TRBJ2-7, with 7 bases aligning to TRBD2. The CDR3 extends over 14 amino acids. Germline V gene sequence: CDR1 MNHEY, CDR2 SMNVEV (reference sequence). The ends lost 1 base at V and 3 bases at J; junction bases unmatched: 3. The CDR3: CASSLYGGSYEQYF. The CDR3 DNA sequence: TGTGCCAGCAGTTTATACGGCGGGAGCTACGAGCAGTACTTC.

This clone is deemed medium-sized. The rearrangement links TRBV6-1 to TRBJ2-3, with TRBD2 matching over 9 bases. Germline CDR1 reads MNHNS; CDR2 reads SASEGT. This CDR3 is 15 amino acids long. V lost 10 bases, J lost 4 bases, and 12 bases stayed unmatched. The CDR3 sequence is CATQVNSGSPDTQYF. The CDR3 DNA reads as TGTGCCACCCAAGTAAATAGCGGGAGCCCAGATACGCAGTATTTT.

The genes are TRBV5-1 and TRBJ1-1; D is uncertain. The CDR3 sequence is 13 residues long. V gave up 0 bases and J gave up 8 bases, with 11 bases separating them. In germline, CDR1 is SGHRS, CDR2 YFSETQ. The CDR3 nucleotides are TGCGCCAGCAGCTTGGGGGTGGGCAAGGAAGCTTTCTTT. This translates into CASSLGVGKEAFF.

The V gene is TRBV11-1, the J gene TRBJ2-1, with 8 bases identical to TRBD1. CDR1 SGHAT and CDR2 FQDESV come from the germline V gene (reference sequence). J was trimmed by 5 bases and V by 2 bases; bases with no gene match: 5. This CDR3 comprises 15 residues. Here the CDR3 reads CASSLRQGYNNEQFF. CDR3 in DNA: TGTGCCAGCAGCTTACGACAGGGGTACAACAATGAGCAGTTCTTC.

The chain carries TRBV16 and TRBJ1-4; 7 bases match TRBD1. This CDR3 spans 14 amino acids. V was pared by 2 bases and J by 5 bases, with 2 bases of the junction left unmatched. Germline V gene lookup returns CDR1 KGHSY and CDR2 FQNENV. The CDR3 nucleotides are TGTGCCAGCAGCCAAGTGACAGGGAATGAAAAACTGTTTTTT. Residues: CASSQVTGNEKLFF.

In its sample, this clone was seen once. The chain employs TRBV7-9 and TRBJ1-2; TRBD1 is a possible D gene (5 bases). Germline V gives CDR1 SEHNR, CDR2 FQNEAQ (reference sequence). The CDR3 has 12 residues. The V gene lost 4 bases and the J gene lost 4 bases, with 7 bases spanning the gap. CDR3 DNA sequence: TGTGCCAGCAGCTCCGGGGGCTATGGCTACACCTTC. Encoded protein: CASSSGGYGYTF.

CDR3 nucleotides: TGCGCCAGCAGCCAAGATTCAAGCGGGGGATACAATGAGCAGTTCTTC. Translated: CASSQDSSGGYNEQFF. The gene calls are TRBV4-3 and TRBJ2-1; 8 positions agree with TRBD2. The CDR3 has 16 residues. The V gene end was trimmed by 0 bases and the J gene end by 4 bases; junction bases not matched to a gene: 5. CDR1 and CDR2 (germline): LGHNA, YSLEER.

The chain uses TRBV9 and TRBJ2-7; 11 nucleotides align to TRBD2. The CDR3 spans 16 residues. J was trimmed by 2 bases and V by 3 bases; bases with no gene match: 7. Germline assignment: CDR1 SGDLS and CDR2 YYNGEE. The chain's CDR3 is CASSAEGTSGAYEQYF. For the CDR3, the DNA is TGTGCCAGCAGCGCCGAAGGGACTAGCGGCGCCTACGAGCAGTACTTC.

This clone was seen just once. This chain connects TRBV4-1 to TRBJ1-1; D is perhaps TRBD1 (6 bases). Germline values: CDR1 MGHRA, CDR2 YSYEKL. The CDR3 runs to 13 residues. Trimming took 1 base from V and 7 from J, leaving 10 bases between them. This CDR3 is CASSQGGQLEAFF. The CDR3 region has the DNA TGCGCCAGCAGCCAAGGAGGACAGCTTGAAGCTTTCTTT.

The V gene is TRBV19, the J gene TRBJ2-7, with 8 positions matching TRBD2. Germline V gene sequence: CDR1 LNHDA, CDR2 SQIVND (reference sequence). The CDR3 is 14 amino acids. V lost 5 bases and J lost 4; bases outside the gene matches: 7. In nucleotides, the CDR3 is TGTGCCAGTAGTGTGAGCGGGAGTGAATACGAGCAGTACTTC. It encodes CASSVSGSEYEQYF.

The chain recombines TRBV10-3 with TRBJ1-3, with D possibly matching TRBD1 (6 bases). The V end lost 3 bases, the J end lost 0 bases, and 15 bases lay between the germline ends. Germline CDR1 and CDR2: ENHRY and SYGVKD. The CDR3 covers 17 residues. The CDR3, as DNA: TGTGCCATCAGTGAAGGGACACCTCATTTCTCTGGAAACACCATATATTTT. The encoded protein is CAISEGTPHFSGNTIYF.

This sequence joins TRBV6-5 and TRBJ2-3, with D perhaps matching TRBD2 (6 bases). The CDR3 extends over 15 amino acids. Trimming took 6 bases from V and 4 from J, leaving 17 bases between them. Per the germline V gene, CDR1 is MNHEY and CDR2 is SVGAGI. The CDR3 loop reads CASSPREPKADTQYF. The CDR3 DNA is TGTGCCAGCAGCCCACGGGAGCCGAAGGCAGATACGCAGTATTTT.

The chain employs TRBV19 and TRBJ2-1, with D uncertain. Germline V gene data show CDR1 as LNHDA and CDR2 as SQIVND (reference sequence). The CDR3 sequence is 13 residues long. The germline V and J ends were trimmed by 5 bases and 4 bases, with 9 bases remaining between them. In DNA form, the CDR3 reads TGTGCCAGTAGTTCCATGGCATACAATGAGCAGTTCTTC. Translated: CASSSMAYNEQFF.

This chain uses TRBV27 with TRBJ1-5; weak D call: TRBD1 (6 bases). CDR3 length equals 14 residues. CDR1 is MNHEY, CDR2 SMNVEV, per germline (reference sequence). The V gene lost 3 bases and the J gene lost 4 bases, with 10 bases spanning the gap. The CDR3 DNA reads TGTGCCAGCAGTTTCGGGGGGCCGAATCAGCCCCAGCATTTT. It encodes CASSFGGPNQPQHF.

This chain joins TRBV28 and TRBJ2-2; 16 bases match TRBD2. This CDR3 comprises 17 residues. Germline V gene data show CDR1 as MDHEN and CDR2 as SYDVKM. V shed 5 bases, J shed 6 bases, and the junction held 6 bases outside the gene matches. CDR3 region: CASSPGTSGRESGELFF. CDR3 DNA: TGTGCCAGCAGTCCGGGGACTAGCGGGAGGGAGTCCGGGGAGCTGTTTTTT. Full variable domain (missing parts from reference TRBV28 and TRBJ2-2): DVKVTQSSRYLVKRTGEKVFLECVQDMDHENMFWYRQDPGLGLRLIYFSYDVKMKEKGDIPEGYSVSREKKERFSLILESASTNQTSMYLCASSPGTSGRESGELFFGEGSRLTVL.

The chain is built from TRBV4-3 and TRBJ2-2; 7 nucleotides match TRBD1. This CDR3 comprises 17 residues. J lost 5 bases, V lost 0 bases, and 9 bases had no gene match. CDR1 LGHNA and CDR2 YSLEER come from the germline V gene. The CDR3 nucleotides read TGCGCCAGCAGCCAAGATGGGAACAGGGGCCTTACCGGGGAGCTGTTTTTT. Amino acids: CASSQDGNRGLTGELFF.

CDR3 DNA sequence: TGTGCCAGCAGCCTCAGGGATGCCACTGAAGCTTTCTTT. Protein sequence: CASSLRDATEAFF. The gene calls are TRBV28 and TRBJ1-1, with D maybe TRBD1 (5 bases). The V gene lost 6 bases and the J gene lost 4 bases, with 12 bases spanning the gap. Germline loops: CDR1 MDHEN, CDR2 SYDVKM. The CDR3 contains 13 residues.

The chain combines TRBV6-1 with TRBJ2-7; no clear D. V lost 1 base and J 2 bases, leaving 12 bases between the germline ends. This CDR3 comprises 15 residues. CDR1 MNHNS and CDR2 SASEGT come from the germline V gene. CDR3 protein: CASSEEVRSPYEQYF. CDR3 sequence (DNA): TGTGCCAGCAGTGAAGAGGTGCGGAGCCCCTACGAGCAGTACTTC.